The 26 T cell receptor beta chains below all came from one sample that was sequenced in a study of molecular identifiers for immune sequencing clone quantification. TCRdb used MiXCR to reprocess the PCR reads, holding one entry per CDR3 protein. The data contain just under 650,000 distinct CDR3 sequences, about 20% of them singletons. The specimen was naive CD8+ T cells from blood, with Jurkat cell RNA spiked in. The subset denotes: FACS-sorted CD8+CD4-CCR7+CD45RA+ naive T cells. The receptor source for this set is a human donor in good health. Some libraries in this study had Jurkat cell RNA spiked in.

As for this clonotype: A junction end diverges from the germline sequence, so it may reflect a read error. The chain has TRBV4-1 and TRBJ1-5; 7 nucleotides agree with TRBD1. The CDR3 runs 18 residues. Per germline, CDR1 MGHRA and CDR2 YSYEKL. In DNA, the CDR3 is TGCGCCAGCAGCCCCAAGACAGGGACCTGGACCTCAAATCAGCCCCAGCGTTTT. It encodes CASSPKTGTWTSNQPQRF.

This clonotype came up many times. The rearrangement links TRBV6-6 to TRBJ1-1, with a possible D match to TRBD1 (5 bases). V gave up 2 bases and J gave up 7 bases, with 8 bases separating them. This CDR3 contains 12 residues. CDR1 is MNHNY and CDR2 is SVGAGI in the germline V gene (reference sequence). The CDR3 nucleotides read TGTGCCAGCAGTTACGAGACAGATGAAGCTTTCTTT. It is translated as CASSYETDEAFF.

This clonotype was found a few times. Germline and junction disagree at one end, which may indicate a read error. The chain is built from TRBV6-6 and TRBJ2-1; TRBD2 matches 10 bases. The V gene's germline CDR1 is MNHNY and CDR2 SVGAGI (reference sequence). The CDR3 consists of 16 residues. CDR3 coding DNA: TGTGCCAGCAGCCCGCTGAGGCTAGCGGGAGACGTTGAGCAGCTCTTC. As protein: CASSPLRLAGDVEQLF.

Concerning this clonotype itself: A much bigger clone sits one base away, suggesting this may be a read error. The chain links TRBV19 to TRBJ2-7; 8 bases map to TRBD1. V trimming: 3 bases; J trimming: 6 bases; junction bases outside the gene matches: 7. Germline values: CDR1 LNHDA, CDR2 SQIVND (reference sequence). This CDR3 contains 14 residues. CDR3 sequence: CASSMEQGGIEQYF. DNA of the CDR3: TGTGCCAGTAGTATGGAACAGGGGGGAATCGAGCAGTACTTC.

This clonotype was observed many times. CDR3 in amino acids: CASSNPVGGWLEAFF. The CDR3 DNA reads as TGTGCCAGCAGCAACCCGGTGGGGGGGTGGTTGGAAGCTTTCTTT. The chain has TRBV5-5 and TRBJ1-1; possibly TRBD1 for D (5 bases). The germline V gene has CDR1 SGHKS and CDR2 YYEKEE (reference sequence). V was cut by 4 bases and J by 8 bases, with 21 bases left in between. This CDR3 comprises 15 residues. Using reference TRBV5-5 and TRBJ1-1 for the parts outside the CDR3, the full variable domain is DAGVTQSPTHLIKTRGQQVTLRCSPISGHKSVSWYQQVLGQGPQFIFQYYEKEERGRGNFPDRFSARQFPNYSSELNVNALLLGDSALYLCASSNPVGGWLEAFFGQGTRLTVV.

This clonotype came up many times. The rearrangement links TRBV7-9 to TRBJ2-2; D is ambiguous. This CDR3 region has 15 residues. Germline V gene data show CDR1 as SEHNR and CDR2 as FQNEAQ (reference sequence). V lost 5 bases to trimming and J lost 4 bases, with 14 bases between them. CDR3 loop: CASSPGPRSTGELFF. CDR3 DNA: TGTGCCAGCAGCCCCGGGCCTCGGAGCACCGGGGAGCTGTTTTTT.

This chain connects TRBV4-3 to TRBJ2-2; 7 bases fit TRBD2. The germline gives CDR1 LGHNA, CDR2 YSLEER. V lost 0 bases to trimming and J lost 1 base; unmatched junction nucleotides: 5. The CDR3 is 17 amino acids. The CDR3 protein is CASSQDFGGRNTGELFF. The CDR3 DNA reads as TGCGCCAGCAGCCAAGATTTTGGCGGGAGGAACACCGGGGAGCTGTTTTTT.

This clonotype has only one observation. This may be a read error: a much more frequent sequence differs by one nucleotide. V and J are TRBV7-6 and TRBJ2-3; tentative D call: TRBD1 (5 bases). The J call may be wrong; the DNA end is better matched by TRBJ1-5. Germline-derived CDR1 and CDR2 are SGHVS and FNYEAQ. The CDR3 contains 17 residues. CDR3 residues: CASSFFRLGGASDTQHF. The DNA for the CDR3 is TGTGCCAGCAGCTTTTTCCGCTTGGGGGGTGCATCAGATACGCAGCATTTT.

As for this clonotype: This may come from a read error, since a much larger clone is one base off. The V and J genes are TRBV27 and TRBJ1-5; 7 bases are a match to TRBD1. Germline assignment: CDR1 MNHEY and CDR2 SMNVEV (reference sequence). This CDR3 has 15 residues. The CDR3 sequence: CVSSLNPQQGQPQHF. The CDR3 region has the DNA TGTGTCAGCAGTTTAAACCCCCAACAGGGGCAGCCCCAGCATTTT.

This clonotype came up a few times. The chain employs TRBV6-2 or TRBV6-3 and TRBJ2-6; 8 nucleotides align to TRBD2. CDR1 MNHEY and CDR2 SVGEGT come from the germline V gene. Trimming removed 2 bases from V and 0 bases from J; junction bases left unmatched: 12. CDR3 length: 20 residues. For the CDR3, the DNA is TGTGCCAGCAGTTACCCCAAAGGGCGGGGGGTCGACTCTGGGGCCAACGTCCTGACTTTC. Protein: CASSYPKGRGVDSGANVLTF.

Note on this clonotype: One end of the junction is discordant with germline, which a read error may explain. CDR3 in amino acids: CASSFRPGDQPQHF. The CDR3 DNA follows: TGTGCCAGCAGCTTTCGCCCAGGGGACCAGCCCCAGCATTTT. J is TRBJ1-5 and V is TRBV5-3, with a possible D match to TRBD1 (6 bases). TRBV5-3 is identified as an open reading frame with a role that is uncertain. The CDR3 is made up of 14 amino acids.

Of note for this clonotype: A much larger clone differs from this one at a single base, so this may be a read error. DNA for the CDR3: TGTGCCAGCGATCAGACAACGGGAGATGAAGATACGCAGTGTTTT. This codes for CASDQTTGDEDTQCF. The J gene is TRBJ2-3, the V gene TRBV11-2; perhaps TRBD2 as D (6 bases). Germline CDR1 SGHAT, CDR2 FQNNGV. This CDR3 region has 15 residues.

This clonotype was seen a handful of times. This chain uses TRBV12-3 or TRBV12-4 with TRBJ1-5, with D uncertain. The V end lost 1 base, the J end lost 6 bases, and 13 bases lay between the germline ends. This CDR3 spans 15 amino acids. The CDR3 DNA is TGTGCCAGCAGTTTAGGACTGGGGTACGGTCAGCCCCAGCATTTT. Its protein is CASSLGLGYGQPQHF.

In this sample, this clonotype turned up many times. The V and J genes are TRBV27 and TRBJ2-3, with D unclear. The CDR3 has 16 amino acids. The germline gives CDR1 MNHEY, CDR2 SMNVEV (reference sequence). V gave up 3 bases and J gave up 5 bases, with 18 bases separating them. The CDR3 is CASSLSLTPPVDTQYF. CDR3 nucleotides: TGTGCCAGCAGTTTGTCCCTGACCCCACCGGTAGATACGCAGTATTTT.

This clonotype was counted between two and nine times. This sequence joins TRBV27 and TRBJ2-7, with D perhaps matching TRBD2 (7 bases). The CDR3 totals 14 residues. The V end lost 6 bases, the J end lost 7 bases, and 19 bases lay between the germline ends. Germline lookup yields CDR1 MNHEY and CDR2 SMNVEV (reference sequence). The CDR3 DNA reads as TGTGCCAGCAGGACAGGCCGGGGGGTGGTTGAGCAGTACTTC. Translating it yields CASRTGRGVVEQYF.

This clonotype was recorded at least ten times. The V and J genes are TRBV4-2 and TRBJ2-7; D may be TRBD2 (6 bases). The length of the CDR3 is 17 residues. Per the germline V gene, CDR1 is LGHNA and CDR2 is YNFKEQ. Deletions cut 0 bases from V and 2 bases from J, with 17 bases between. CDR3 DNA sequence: TGTGCCAGCAGCCAAGATGTAAGCGGGTCTGGGGCCTACGAGCAGTACTTC. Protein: CASSQDVSGSGAYEQYF.

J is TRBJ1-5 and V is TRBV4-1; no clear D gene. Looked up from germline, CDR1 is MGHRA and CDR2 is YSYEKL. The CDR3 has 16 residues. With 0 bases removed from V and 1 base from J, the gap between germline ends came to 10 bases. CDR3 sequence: CASSQEYAVSNQPQHF. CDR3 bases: TGCGCCAGCAGCCAAGAATACGCAGTAAGCAATCAGCCCCAGCATTTT.

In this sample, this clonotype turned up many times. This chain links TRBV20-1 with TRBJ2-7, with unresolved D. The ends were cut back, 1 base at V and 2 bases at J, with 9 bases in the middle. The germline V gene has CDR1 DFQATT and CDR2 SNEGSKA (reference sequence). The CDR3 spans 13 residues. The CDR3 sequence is CSARGVDPYEQYF. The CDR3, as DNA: TGCAGTGCTAGAGGGGTGGATCCCTACGAGCAGTACTTC.

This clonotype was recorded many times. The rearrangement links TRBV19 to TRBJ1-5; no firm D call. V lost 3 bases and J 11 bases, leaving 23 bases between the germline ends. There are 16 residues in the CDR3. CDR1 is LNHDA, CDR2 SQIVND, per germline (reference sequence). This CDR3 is CASSIYGEDGGSAQHF. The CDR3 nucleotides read TGTGCCAGTAGTATTTATGGTGAAGACGGAGGATCAGCCCAGCATTTT.

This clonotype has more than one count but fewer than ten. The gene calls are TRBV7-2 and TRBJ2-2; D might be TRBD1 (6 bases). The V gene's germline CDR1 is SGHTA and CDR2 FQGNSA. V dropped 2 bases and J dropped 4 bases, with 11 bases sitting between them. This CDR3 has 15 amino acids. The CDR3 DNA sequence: TGTGCCAGCAGCTTATGGCTGGGGGCCACCGGGGAGCTGTTTTTT. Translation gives CASSLWLGATGELFF. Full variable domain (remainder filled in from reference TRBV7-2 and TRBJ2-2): GAGVSQSPSNKVTEKGKDVELRCDPISGHTALYWYRQSLGQGLEFLIYFQGNSAPDKSGLPSDRFSAERTGGSVSTLTIQRTQQEDSAVYLCASSLWLGATGELFFGEGSRLTVL.

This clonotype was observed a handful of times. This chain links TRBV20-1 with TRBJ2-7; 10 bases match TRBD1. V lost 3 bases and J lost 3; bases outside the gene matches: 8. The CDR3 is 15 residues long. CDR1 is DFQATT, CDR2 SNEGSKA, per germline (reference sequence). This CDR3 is CSARRAGTGDYEQYF. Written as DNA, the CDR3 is TGCAGTGCTAGGCGAGCCGGGACAGGGGACTACGAGCAGTACTTC.

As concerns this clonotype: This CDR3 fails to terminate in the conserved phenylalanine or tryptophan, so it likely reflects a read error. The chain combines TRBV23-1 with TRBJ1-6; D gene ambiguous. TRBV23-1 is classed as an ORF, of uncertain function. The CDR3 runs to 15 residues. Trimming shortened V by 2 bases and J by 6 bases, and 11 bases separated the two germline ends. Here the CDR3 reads CASSQKSRPNSPLHS. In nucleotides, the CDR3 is TGCGCCAGCAGTCAAAAGAGTAGACCTAATTCACCCCTCCACTCT.

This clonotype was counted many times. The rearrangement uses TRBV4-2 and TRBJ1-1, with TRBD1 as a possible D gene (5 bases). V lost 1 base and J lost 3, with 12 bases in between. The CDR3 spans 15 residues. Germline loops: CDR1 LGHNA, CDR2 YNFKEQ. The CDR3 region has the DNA TGTGCCAGCAGCCAAGTGGGGGGACTGGACACTGAAGCTTTCTTT. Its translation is CASSQVGGLDTEAFF.

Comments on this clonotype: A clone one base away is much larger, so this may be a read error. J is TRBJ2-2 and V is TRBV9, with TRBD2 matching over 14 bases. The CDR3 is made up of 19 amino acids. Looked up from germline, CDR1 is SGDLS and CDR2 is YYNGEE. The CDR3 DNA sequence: TGTGCCAGCAGCGCTAGACTAGCGGGAGGGCCAGCGTACACCGGGGAGCTGTCTTTT. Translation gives CASSARLAGGPAYTGELSF. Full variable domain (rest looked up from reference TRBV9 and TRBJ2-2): DSGVTQTPKHLITATGQRVTLRCSPRSGDLSVYWYQQSLDQGLQFLIQYYNGEERAKGNILERFSAQQFPDLHSELNLSSLELGDSALYFCASSARLAGGPAYTGELSFGEGSRLTVL.

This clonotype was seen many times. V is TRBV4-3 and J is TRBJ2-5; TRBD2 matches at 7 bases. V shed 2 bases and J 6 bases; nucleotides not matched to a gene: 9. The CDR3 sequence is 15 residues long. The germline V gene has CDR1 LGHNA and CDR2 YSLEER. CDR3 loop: CASSQKTGGSKTQYF. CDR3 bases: TGCGCCAGCAGCCAAAAGACCGGGGGGTCGAAGACCCAGTACTTC.

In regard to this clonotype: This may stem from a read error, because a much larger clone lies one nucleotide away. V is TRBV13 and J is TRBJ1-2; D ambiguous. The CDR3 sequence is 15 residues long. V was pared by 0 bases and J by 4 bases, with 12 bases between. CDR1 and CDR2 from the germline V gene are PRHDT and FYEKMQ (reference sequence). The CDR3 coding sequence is TGTGCCAGCAGCTTAGGGGGAGGCCCGAGCTATGGCTACACCTTC. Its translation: CASSLGGGPSYGYTF.